The 30 T cell receptor beta chains below were found in one sample sequenced in a study of CD8 T cells in Susac syndrome. Random-hexamer reverse transcription was applied to roughly 0.5 to 1 ug RNA. TCRdb processed the immunoSEQ multiplex PCR reads anew with MiXCR; each CDR3 protein has one entry. The table shows about 140,000 distinct CDR3 sequences, with over 90% occurring only once. Source material: CD4+ T cells from PBMCs. These receptors originate from a human donor with Susac syndrome.

For the CDR3, the DNA is TGTGCCAGCAGCTTGCCAGGATTGAACACCGGGGAGCTGTTTTTT. Protein sequence: CASSLPGLNTGELFF. V gene TRBV5-4 combines with J gene TRBJ2-2; D call uncertain. Germline-derived CDR1 and CDR2 are SGHNT and YYREEE (reference sequence). The CDR3 length is 15 residues. Trimming left V 1 base short and J 1 base short, with 8 bases between. Complete variable domain (other parts from reference TRBV5-4 and TRBJ2-2): ETGVTQSPTHLIKTRGQQVTLRCSSQSGHNTVSWYQQALGQGPQFIFQYYREEENGRGNFPPRFSGLQFPNYSSELNVNALELDDSALYLCASSLPGLNTGELFFGEGSRLTVL.

The V gene is TRBV12-1, the J gene TRBJ1-1. TRBV12-1 is assigned pseudogene status. The CDR3 consists of 14 residues. The CDR3 DNA is TGTGCCAGCAGCTTTAGCGGGGTGAACACTGAAGCTTTCTTT. Translation: CASSFSGVNTEAFF.

The V gene is TRBV18, the J gene TRBJ2-3, with D unresolved. V was pared by 6 bases and J by 5 bases, with 9 bases between. This CDR3 region has 12 residues. In germline, CDR1 is KGHSH, CDR2 LQKENI. The CDR3: CASSPQLDTQYF. The CDR3 DNA follows: TGTGCCAGCTCTCCCCAACTAGATACGCAGTATTTT.

This chain links TRBV5-1 with TRBJ1-4; possibly TRBD1 for D (5 bases). V was trimmed by 1 base and J by 7 bases, leaving 11 bases between them. The CDR3 runs 14 residues. CDR1 is SGHRS, CDR2 YFSETQ, per germline. The CDR3: CASSLQGSAEKLFF. CDR3 in DNA: TGCGCCAGCAGCTTGCAGGGATCGGCTGAAAAACTGTTTTTT.

The chain employs TRBV6-5 and TRBJ2-7, with 7 bases that match TRBD1. Trimming took 6 bases from V and 4 from J; bases not matched to a gene: 6. This CDR3 has 13 amino acids. The germline CDR1 and CDR2 sequences are MNHEY and SVGAGI. The CDR3 DNA follows: TGTGCCAGCAGCTTAAAACAGGGGTACGAGCAGTACTTC. It is translated as CASSLKQGYEQYF.

The rearrangement links TRBV27 to TRBJ2-7; perhaps D is TRBD1 or TRBD2 (6 bases each). CDR3 length: 13 amino acids. Germline V gives CDR1 MNHEY, CDR2 SMNVEV (reference sequence). V dropped 10 bases and J dropped 4 bases, with 17 bases sitting between them. CDR3: CATGPRDTYEQYF. DNA of the CDR3: TGTGCCACGGGGCCGCGGGACACGTACGAGCAGTACTTC.

This sequence joins TRBV2 and TRBJ1-5; D may be TRBD1 (5 bases). Germline CDR1 SNHLY, CDR2 FYNNEI. This CDR3 has 14 residues. Trimming took off 7 bases at V and 2 bases at J, with 12 bases between the two ends. The CDR3 is CASTGLGGNQPQHF. The DNA of the CDR3 is TGTGCCAGCACGGGCCTGGGGGGCAATCAGCCCCAGCATTTT.

This chain links TRBV6-5 with TRBJ1-5; no clear D. The V gene's germline CDR1 is MNHEY and CDR2 SVGAGI. CDR3 length: 13 residues. Trimming removed 5 bases at V and 6 bases at J, with 11 bases between. Here the CDR3 DNA reads TGTGCCAGCAGTGGTGGGAAGGGTCAGCCCCAGCATTTT. The encoded protein is CASSGGKGQPQHF.

This clonotype was detected only once. The gene calls are TRBV9 and TRBJ2-1, with 8 bases that match TRBD1. V lost 4 bases and J lost 6; bases outside the gene matches: 9. Germline V gives CDR1 SGDLS, CDR2 YYNGEE. The CDR3 contains 15 residues. CDR3 DNA sequence: TGTGCCAGCAGCCCCAGGACAGGGCCCGGCAATGAGCAGTTCTTC. Protein product: CASSPRTGPGNEQFF.

The CDR3 DNA follows: TGTGCCAGCAGCCTCCTGGGGGAAGATGAGCAGTTCTTC. This encodes CASSLLGEDEQFF. V usage is TRBV7-6 and J usage is TRBJ2-1, with D possibly being TRBD1 or TRBD2 (5 bases each). Trimming shortened V by 5 bases and J by 8 bases, and 13 bases separated the two germline ends. The CDR3 has 13 amino acids. Germline V gene sequence: CDR1 SGHVS, CDR2 FNYEAQ.

The chain carries TRBV4-2 and TRBJ2-5, with 7 bases fitting TRBD1. Germline assignment: CDR1 LGHNA and CDR2 YNFKEQ. J gave up 9 bases and V 4 bases, and 11 bases lay outside the gene matches. The CDR3 is 14 amino acids. Here the CDR3 reads CASSPEAPGGAQYF. In nucleotides, the CDR3 is TGTGCCAGCAGCCCGGAAGCGCCAGGGGGAGCCCAGTACTTC.

The CDR3 DNA sequence: TGTGCCAGCAGCGAAGGGACAGACTACGAGCAGTACTTC. It encodes CASSEGTDYEQYF. The chain has TRBV7-2 and TRBJ2-7; 7 nucleotides agree with TRBD1. Losses at the gene ends were 5 bases for V and 3 bases for J; bases not matched to a gene: 4. In germline, CDR1 is SGHTA, CDR2 FQGNSA. This CDR3 has 13 amino acids.

This clonotype was observed once. This chain joins TRBV21-1 and TRBJ1-3; the listed D gene, TRBD1, was not tested against the DNA. TRBV21-1 is deemed a pseudogene. This CDR3 contains 15 residues. Written as DNA, the CDR3 is TGTGCCAGCGGGCGGGACAGGGGGCGCCGAGACACCATATATTTT. Its protein is CASGRDRGRRDTIYF.

Written as DNA, the CDR3 is TGCAGCGTTGAAGTCCACACTGAAGCTTTCTTT. Amino acids: CSVEVHTEAFF. The rearrangement joins TRBV29-1 to TRBJ1-1; D unclear. V lost 1 base, J lost 3 bases, and 3 bases lay in between. This CDR3 contains 11 residues. Germline V lookup: CDR1 SQVTM, CDR2 ANQGSEA.

Here the CDR3 DNA reads TGCGCCAGCAGCACAGGACTAGCGGGAGGCACAGATACGCAGTATTTT. Translation: CASSTGLAGGTDTQYF. This chain links TRBV5-1 with TRBJ2-3; the match to TRBD2 covers 13 bases. V lost 4 bases and J lost 1; bases outside the gene matches: 3. The CDR3 has 16 amino acids. CDR1 is SGHRS, CDR2 YFSETQ, per germline.

J is TRBJ2-7 and V is TRBV4-1, with 7 nucleotides matching TRBD2. The germline V gene encodes CDR1 MGHRA and CDR2 YSYEKL. The CDR3 sequence is 14 residues long. Losses at the gene ends were 4 bases for V and 4 bases for J; bases not matched to a gene: 7. CDR3 loop: CASSPVAGVYEQYF. The CDR3, as DNA: TGCGCCAGCAGCCCTGTCGCGGGAGTGTACGAGCAGTACTTC.

The chain uses TRBV27 and TRBJ2-5, with TRBD1 matching over 7 bases. V shed 5 bases, J shed 5 bases, and the junction held 8 bases outside the gene matches. CDR3 length: 14 amino acids. CDR1 is MNHEY and CDR2 is SMNVEV in the germline V gene (reference sequence). The CDR3 bases are TGTGCCAGCAGTCCCCGGACAGGATACGAGACCCAGTACTTC. Amino acids: CASSPRTGYETQYF.

This clonotype was picked up one time. J is TRBJ1-1 and V is TRBV19; D is unresolved. V was cut by 8 bases and J by 3 bases, with 19 bases left in between. Germline V gene data show CDR1 as LNHDA and CDR2 as SQIVND (reference sequence). The CDR3 spans 15 residues. The CDR3 region has the DNA TGTGCCAGTTACGCGAATGGACGCCGGGACACTGAAGCTTTCTTT. This gives the protein CASYANGRRDTEAFF.

The genes are TRBV30 and TRBJ1-5, with a possible D match to TRBD1 (6 bases). Germline assignment: CDR1 GTSNPN and CDR2 SVGIG (reference sequence). This CDR3 is 15 amino acids long. Trimming cost V 1 base and J 6 bases, with 16 bases left between them. The CDR3 DNA sequence: TGTGCCTGGAGTGGCTCATTACAGGGTACTCAGCCCCAGCATTTT. Residues: CAWSGSLQGTQPQHF.

The chain uses TRBV3-1 and TRBJ2-2; TRBD1 is a possible D gene (5 bases). Germline assignment: CDR1 LGHDT and CDR2 YNNKEL (reference sequence). V lost 2 bases to trimming and J lost 6 bases, with 7 bases between them. The CDR3 has 13 amino acids. The CDR3 DNA reads as TGTGCCAGCAGCCAACCGACAGCCGGGGAGCTGTTTTTT. It translates to CASSQPTAGELFF.

This clonotype was detected once. The rearrangement joins TRBV6-6 to TRBJ1-2; maybe TRBD1 (6 bases). Trimming stripped 5 bases from V and 3 bases from J, with 10 bases between. This CDR3 contains 13 residues. CDR1 is MNHNY and CDR2 is SVGAGI in the germline V gene (reference sequence). The CDR3 sequence: CASSTDRYYGYTF. In DNA, the CDR3 is TGTGCCAGCAGTACGGACAGATACTATGGCTACACCTTC.

V is TRBV25-1 and J is TRBJ2-1; TRBD2 aligns across 16 bases. The CDR3 loop spans 18 amino acids. J lost 2 bases, V lost 3 bases, and 4 bases had no gene match. The germline V gene has CDR1 MGHDK and CDR2 SYGVNS. CDR3 amino acids: CASSDGTSGRAPYNEQFF. CDR3 bases: TGTGCCAGCAGTGACGGGACTAGCGGGAGGGCCCCCTACAATGAGCAGTTCTTC.

The rearrangement links TRBV4-2 to TRBJ1-1; D is undetermined. The CDR3 has 16 amino acids. Trimming stripped 1 base from V and 1 base from J, with 13 bases between. From germline, CDR1 is LGHNA and CDR2 YNFKEQ. The CDR3 sequence is CASSQVGLIGNTEAFF. DNA of the CDR3: TGTGCCAGCAGCCAAGTCGGACTCATCGGGAACACTGAAGCTTTCTTT.

The chain uses TRBV12-3 or TRBV12-4 and TRBJ2-7, with D possibly TRBD1 on 5 matching bases. V was trimmed by 6 bases and J by 2 bases, leaving 14 bases between them. The CDR3 contains 14 residues. CDR3 region: CASRAQGSTYEQYF. The CDR3 DNA sequence: TGTGCCAGCAGAGCCCAGGGCAGCACCTACGAGCAGTACTTC.

This clonotype is a singleton in its sample. The chain couples TRBV14 to TRBJ2-1; TRBD2 agrees at 10 bases. The germline V gene has CDR1 SGHDN and CDR2 FVKESK. V dropped 2 bases and J dropped 8; count of bases not matched to a gene: 9. CDR3 size: 16 residues. The CDR3 nucleotides read TGTGCCAGCAGCCAACCCCGCCTAGCGGGAGACGATGAGCAGTTCTTC. It encodes CASSQPRLAGDDEQFF.

The V call is TRBV12-3 or TRBV12-4, the J call TRBJ2-3, with 8 bases matching TRBD1. V gave up 5 bases and J gave up 3 bases; unmatched junction bases: 13. The CDR3 spans 17 residues. The CDR3 is CASSRTGSQGRTDTQYF. CDR3 nucleotides: TGTGCCAGCAGTCGGACAGGGTCACAGGGAAGGACAGATACGCAGTATTTT.

This chain joins TRBV3-1 and TRBJ2-7, with 11 bases fitting TRBD2. Unmatched junction bases numbered 9, after V lost 1 base and J lost 4 bases. This CDR3 is 17 amino acids long. The germline CDR1 and CDR2 sequences are LGHDT and YNNKEL (reference sequence). CDR3 amino acids: CASSQGTRPSGGYEQYF. CDR3 in DNA: TGTGCCAGCAGCCAAGGCACAAGGCCTAGCGGGGGGTACGAGCAGTACTTC.

The CDR3 coding sequence is TGTGCCAGCAGTATCGGGACCAAAAACATTCAGTACTTC. As protein: CASSIGTKNIQYF. The J gene is TRBJ2-4, the V gene TRBV27; D possibly corresponds to TRBD2 (5 bases). This CDR3 has 13 residues. CDR1 and CDR2 from the germline V gene are MNHEY and SMNVEV (reference sequence). V was cut by 5 bases and J by 2 bases, with 7 bases left in between.

This rearrangement joins TRBV4-2 to TRBJ2-2; TRBD2 is a possible D gene (6 bases). The CDR3 has 14 residues. V was cut by 0 bases and J by 9 bases, with 11 bases left in between. CDR1 and CDR2 (germline): LGHNA, YNFKEQ. The DNA of the CDR3 is TGTGCCAGCAGCCAAGATCCCACTAGCCGGGAGCTGTTTTTT. This encodes CASSQDPTSRELFF.

The chain combines TRBV6-1 with TRBJ2-5; 10 bases are shared with TRBD1. The CDR3 sequence is 16 residues long. Germline V CDR1 and CDR2: MNHNS, SASEGT. V shed 3 bases and J 7 bases; nucleotides not matched to a gene: 11. CDR3 DNA sequence: TGTGCCAGCAGTGAGCGGACAGGGGGAGGATATCGGACCCAGTACTTC. Its translation is CASSERTGGGYRTQYF.